This is a list of T cell receptor beta chains from one sample in a study of Ad26.COV2.S vaccination and SARS-CoV-2 variants. Assay: immunoSEQ multiplex PCR; the TCRdb copy retains only in-frame clones and omits some. The table has more than 250,000 clones, approximately 89% seen once. The specimen comprised peripheral blood, sampled in a trial of Ad26.COV2.S vaccine versus placebo. The receptor set was obtained from a person between 18 and 65 years old who received the Ad26.COV2.S COVID-19 vaccine or a placebo. Both conserved end residues are part of each CDR3. The D gene is left open where the match is weak. Expanded clones get a size class; other rows say once, few or many, or leave the size out.

j_gene	d_gene	abundance	v_gene	CDR3nt	CDR3aa
TRBJ1-2	TRBD1	.	TRBV5-1	TGCGCCAGCAGCTCGGGACAGGATACCTATGGCTACACCTTC	CASSSGQDTYGYTF
TRBJ2-5	TRBD2	.	TRBV3-1/TRBV3-2	TGTGCCAGCAGCCAAGAAAGATGGGTAGCGGGAGGACAGACCCAGTACTTC	CASSQERWVAGGQTQYF
TRBJ2-7	.	.	TRBV13	TGTGCCAGCAGCTTGGGGCGGCCCTCGGACGAGCAGTACTTC	CASSLGRPSDEQYF
TRBJ2-7	.	.	TRBV5-1	TGCGCCAGCAGCCCGGGGAGTCGTACCTACGAGCAGTACTTC	CASSPGSRTYEQYF
TRBJ1-2	.	.	TRBV18	TGTGCCAGCTCACTGGACAGCGCCTCTAACTATGGCTACACCTTC	CASSLDSASNYGYTF
TRBJ2-7	.	once	TRBV5-5	TGTGCCAGCAGCCGTAGACAGGCCCCCTCCTACGAGCAGTACTTC	CASSRRQAPSYEQYF
TRBJ1-3	TRBD1	.	TRBV6-6	TGTGCCAGCAGCCCGGACAGGCCCTCTGGAAACACCATATATTTT	CASSPDRPSGNTIYF
TRBJ1-5	.	few	TRBV2	TGTGCCAGCACCGGAGTGGTCCCAGGGGAGCCCCAGCATTTT	CASTGVVPGEPQHF
TRBJ2-7	TRBD2	once	TRBV30	TGTGCCTGGAGTGGAGGGAGGGCCGCCGAGCAGTACTTC	CAWSGGRAAEQYF
TRBJ1-4	.	.	TRBV12-2	TGTGCAAGTCGCTTAGAAATGGTGGACAGAAATGAAAAACTGTTTTTT	CASRLEMVDRNEKLFF
TRBJ1-1	TRBD1	.	TRBV4-3	TGCGCCAGCAGCCGGTTGCAGGGGGGGGGCACTGAAGCTTTCTTT	CASSRLQGGGTEAFF
TRBJ2-7	TRBD1	.	TRBV15	TGTGCCACCAGCAGGGGTGACAGGGGTCGGTCCTACGAGCAGTACTTC	CATSRGDRGRSYEQYF
TRBJ1-6	TRBD1	.	TRBV6-1	TGTGCCAGCAGTGAAATTATTGACAGGGGAGGTAATTCACCCCTCCACTTT	CASSEIIDRGGNSPLHF
TRBJ2-5	TRBD1	.	TRBV18	TGTGCCAGCTCACCCTGGGGACAGGGCCAAGAGACCCAGTACTTC	CASSPWGQGQETQYF
TRBJ1-6	.	few	TRBV19	TGTGCCAGTAGTATAGCGACCACAGCCAATTCACCCCTCCACTTT	CASSIATTANSPLHF
TRBJ1-1	.	.	TRBV2	TGTGCCAGCAGTGAAGTGGCGGGGAACACTGAAGCTTTCTTT	CASSEVAGNTEAFF
TRBJ1-6	.	few	TRBV30	TGTGCCTGGTGTGTTGGGGACTATTCACCCCTCCACTTT	CAWCVGDYSPLHF
TRBJ2-7	.	.	TRBV4-1	TGCGCCAGCAGCCAAGATCAGGGTTACGAGCAGTACTTC	CASSQDQGYEQYF
TRBJ1-1	.	.	TRBV6-5	TGTGCCAGCAGTTACAAGCAGGGCTACACTGAAGCTTTCTTT	CASSYKQGYTEAFF
TRBJ1-1	.	.	TRBV5-4	TGTGCCAGCAGCGCGGGGGGGAACACTGAAGCTTTCTTT	CASSAGGNTEAFF
TRBJ2-5	.	.	TRBV5-1	TGCGCCAGCAGCGAACTAGCCCAAGAGACCCAGTACTTC	CASSELAQETQYF
TRBJ1-1	.	.	TRBV28	TGTGCCAGCAGTTTACCAGGCATGAACACTGAAGCTTTCTTT	CASSLPGMNTEAFF
TRBJ2-7	.	.	TRBV5-1	TGCGCCAGCAGCCCCCGAGTGGGGCAGGCCTACGAGCAGTACTTC	CASSPRVGQAYEQYF
TRBJ1-1	TRBD1	.	TRBV19	TGTGCCAGTAGTCTACAGGGGGCTAGCACTGAAGCTTTCTTT	CASSLQGASTEAFF
TRBJ2-7	TRBD2	.	TRBV6-5	TGTGCCAGCAGTTGGATTAGCGGGAGCTCCTACGAGCAGTACTTC	CASSWISGSSYEQYF
TRBJ1-6	TRBD1	.	TRBV6-5	TGTGCCAGCAGTTACCAGACAGGGGTTAATTCACCCCTCCACTTT	CASSYQTGVNSPLHF
TRBJ2-1	TRBD2	.	TRBV2	TGTGCCAGCAAAATAGAAACGGGAGGAGGCAATGAGCAGTTCTTC	CASKIETGGGNEQFF
TRBJ2-7	.	.	TRBV4-3	TGCGCCAGCAGCCAAAGGAGGGCTTCCTACTCCTACGAGCAGTACTTC	CASSQRRASYSYEQYF
TRBJ1-4	.	.	TRBV25-1	TGTGCCAGCAGTCGTGCAACTAATGAAAAACTGTTTTTT	CASSRATNEKLFF
TRBJ1-1	TRBD1	.	TRBV12-3/TRBV12-4	TGTGCCAGCAGTTGGACAGGGGGCAGTGAAGCTTTCTTT	CASSWTGGSEAFF
TRBJ2-5	.	.	TRBV5-1	TGCGCCAGCAGCTTGGGGGGGAATCAAGAGACCCAGTACTTC	CASSLGGNQETQYF
TRBJ1-1	.	.	TRBV6-6	TGTGCCAGCAGCCCGGGAGGCCGCGGCACTGAAGCTTTCTTT	CASSPGGRGTEAFF
TRBJ2-7	.	few	TRBV7-3	TGTGCCAGCAGCCCACAGGCCATCATAAACTACGAGCAGTACTTC	CASSPQAIINYEQYF
TRBJ2-6	.	.	TRBV20-1	TGCAGTGCTAGTCTAATTCGGTCTGGGGCCAACGTCCTGACTTTC	CSASLIRSGANVLTF
TRBJ1-1	.	.	TRBV3-1/TRBV3-2	TGTGCCAGCAGCCACACGGGAGGGCATACTGAAGCTTTCTTT	CASSHTGGHTEAFF
TRBJ1-1	TRBD1	.	TRBV2	TGTGCCAGCAGTTACAGGGGTTCCGTTAACACTGAAGCTTTCTTT	CASSYRGSVNTEAFF
TRBJ2-6	.	.	TRBV3-1/TRBV3-2	TGTGCCAGCAGCCAAGTTGGGGCGGTTCGAAAAAAGTATGGGGCCAACGTCCTGACTTTC	CASSQVGAVRKKYGANVLTF